The 27 T cell receptor beta chains given below trace back to one sample, sequenced in a study of T cell responses to AZD1222 COVID-19 vaccine. Data came from immunoSEQ multiplex PCR; TCRdb stores just in-frame clones and leaves some out. The sample has tens of thousands of clones, around 90% seen once; the top ten hold less than 3%. The specimen comprised peripheral blood, sampled 28 days after the second AZD1222 dose. All receptors come from an adult who received the AZD1222 COVID-19 vaccine.

This chain uses TRBV18 with TRBJ2-1; D is undetermined. Germline lookup yields CDR1 KGHSH and CDR2 LQKENI. This CDR3 has 13 residues. The ends were cut back, 0 bases at V and 10 bases at J, with 10 bases in the middle. CDR3 nucleotide sequence: TGTGCCAGCTCACCACCGCCCGGGCGGGAGCAGTTCTTC. This codes for CASSPPPGREQFF.

The chain links TRBV7-9 to TRBJ2-5, with D unresolved. The CDR3 sequence is 13 residues long. In germline, CDR1 is SEHNR, CDR2 FQNEAQ (reference sequence). Trimming removed 5 bases from V and 5 bases from J, with 12 bases in between. This CDR3 reads CASSPPRSETQYF. The CDR3 nucleotides read TGTGCCAGCAGCCCCCCCCGTTCGGAGACCCAGTACTTC.

This chain joins TRBV7-9 and TRBJ1-1, with D possibly matching TRBD1 (6 bases). CDR1 is SEHNR, CDR2 FQNEAQ, per germline (reference sequence). V gave up 4 bases and J gave up 3 bases, with 12 bases separating them. This CDR3 spans 14 amino acids. CDR3 DNA sequence: TGTGCCAGCAGCTCGACACAGGGAGACACTGAAGCTTTCTTT. Its translation is CASSSTQGDTEAFF.

This chain joins TRBV6-5 and TRBJ1-6; 12 bases are a match to TRBD1. The germline gives CDR1 MNHEY, CDR2 SVGAGI. The CDR3 runs 15 residues. The V and J ends lost 9 bases and 6 bases, in that order; junction bases with no gene match: 6. CDR3 sequence: CASRDRGPPNSPLHF. The CDR3 DNA sequence: TGTGCCAGTCGGGACAGGGGGCCACCTAATTCACCCCTCCACTTT.

The chain links TRBV6-4 to TRBJ2-7, with D maybe TRBD2 (6 bases). Germline lookup yields CDR1 MRHNA and CDR2 SNTAGT. Trimming stripped 2 bases from V and 2 bases from J, with 16 bases between. CDR3 length equals 16 residues. Here the CDR3 DNA reads TGTGCCAGCAGTGACGTGGCGGGATTCCGCCCCTACGAGCAGTACTTC. As protein: CASSDVAGFRPYEQYF.

This clone was counted once. This CDR3 is CASSRRTSGRKGSYEQYF. Here the CDR3 DNA reads TGTGCCAGCAGCCGTCGGACTAGCGGGAGAAAAGGGTCCTACGAGCAGTACTTC. The chain links TRBV7-8 to TRBJ2-7; TRBD2 matches 13 bases. The V gene's germline CDR1 is SGHVS and CDR2 FQNEAQ. Trimming removed 5 bases from V and 1 base from J; junction bases left unmatched: 11. The CDR3 has 18 residues.

The J gene is TRBJ2-3, the V gene TRBV7-8; D call uncertain. The germline V and J ends were trimmed by 2 bases and 4 bases, with 10 bases remaining between them. Germline V CDR1 and CDR2: SGHVS, FQNEAQ. The CDR3 is 14 residues long. DNA of the CDR3: TGTGCCAGCAGCTTAACGGGCCGGGCAGATACGCAGTATTTT. Translation: CASSLTGRADTQYF.

This chain's CDR3 is CASRADPGFYEQYF. Here the CDR3 DNA reads TGTGCCAGCAGGGCCGACCCGGGATTCTACGAGCAGTACTTC. The chain uses TRBV2 and TRBJ2-7; TRBD2 might be the D (5 bases). V was trimmed by 6 bases and J by 3 bases, leaving 15 bases between them. The CDR3 is made up of 14 amino acids. Germline lookup yields CDR1 SNHLY and CDR2 FYNNEI.

This chain uses TRBV6-6 with TRBJ2-7; 7 bases are shared with TRBD2. After removal of 6 bases from V and 7 bases from J, the junction contained 3 bases not matched to a gene. Germline values: CDR1 MNHNY, CDR2 SVGAGI (reference sequence). The CDR3 is 11 residues long. The CDR3 DNA follows: TGTGCCAGCAGCTCCGGGAGGGAGCAGTACTTC. Amino acid sequence: CASSSGREQYF.

V gene TRBV20-1 combines with J gene TRBJ2-3, with no clear D. The CDR3 is 12 residues long. V lost 3 bases, J lost 5 bases, and 9 bases lay in between. Germline lookup yields CDR1 DFQATT and CDR2 SNEGSKA (reference sequence). CDR3 in DNA: TGCAGTGCTAGTAGGGTCCGAGATACGCAGTATTTT. As protein: CSASRVRDTQYF.

The count of this clone is one. The V and J genes are TRBV10-2 and TRBJ2-7; perhaps TRBD2 as D (5 bases). The CDR3 runs to 13 residues. Between the trimmed V and J ends, which lost 2 bases and 2 bases, there was a span of 7 bases. Germline V gene lookup returns CDR1 WSHSY and CDR2 SAAADI. The CDR3 DNA reads as TGCGCCAGCAGTGAGCGGGATCCCTACGAGCAGTACTTC. The encoded protein is CASSERDPYEQYF.

The CDR3 DNA follows: TGTGCCAGCAGCTTAGGGGCCGAGGGTAACTATGGCTACACCTTC. This encodes CASSLGAEGNYGYTF. This chain joins TRBV7-6 and TRBJ1-2; D not resolved. Germline V CDR1 and CDR2: SGHVS, FNYEAQ. The CDR3 extends over 15 amino acids. With 1 base removed from V and 1 base from J, the gap between germline ends came to 10 bases. The full variable domain, completed using reference TRBV7-6 and TRBJ1-2, is GAGVSQSPRYKVTKRGQDVALRCDPISGHVSLYWYRQALGQGPEFLTYFNYEAQQDKSGLPNDRFSAERPEGSISTLTIQRTEQRDSAMYRCASSLGAEGNYGYTFGSGTRLTVV.

The chain employs TRBV7-8 and TRBJ1-1; 10 nucleotides line up with TRBD1. CDR1 and CDR2 (germline): SGHVS, FQNEAQ. The CDR3 consists of 16 residues. The J segment lost 1 base and the V segment lost 5 bases, leaving 7 bases of the junction unmatched. DNA of the CDR3: TGTGCCAGCAGCACCCGGGACAGGGGTTCGAACACTGAAGCTTTCTTT. It translates to CASSTRDRGSNTEAFF.

The rearrangement joins TRBV12-5 to TRBJ1-3, with 8 bases lining up with TRBD1. Trimming at V came to 4 bases and at J to 3 bases, leaving 11 bases not matched to a gene. There are 17 residues in the CDR3. Germline-derived CDR1 and CDR2 are LGHNT and FRNRAP. The CDR3 protein is CASGSPPRQGSGNTIYF. The CDR3 DNA reads as TGTGCTAGTGGTTCCCCCCCCCGACAGGGGAGTGGAAACACCATATATTTT.

In nucleotides, the CDR3 is TGCGCCAGCAGCCTCCCGACTAGTCTGGGAGCAGATACGCAGTATTTT. Protein sequence: CASSLPTSLGADTQYF. The chain combines TRBV5-1 with TRBJ2-3, with D tentatively TRBD2 (6 bases). Germline CDR1 is SGHRS and CDR2 is YFSETQ. This CDR3 is 16 amino acids long. Trimming cost V 4 bases and J 4 bases, with 19 bases left between them.

The chain recombines TRBV19 with TRBJ2-1, with 10 bases identical to TRBD2. The CDR3 covers 15 residues. CDR1 LNHDA and CDR2 SQIVND come from the germline V gene (reference sequence). J was trimmed by 5 bases and V by 2 bases; bases with no gene match: 3. The CDR3 protein is CASSILAGEDNEQFF. Written as DNA, the CDR3 is TGTGCCAGTAGTATACTAGCGGGAGAAGACAATGAGCAGTTCTTC.

V gene TRBV28 combines with J gene TRBJ2-1; a weak D match, TRBD2 (7 bases). Germline values: CDR1 MDHEN, CDR2 SYDVKM. The CDR3 is 16 residues long. Trimming shortened V by 2 bases and J by 1 base, and 12 bases separated the two germline ends. As DNA, the CDR3 is TGTGCCAGCAGTTTAAGCAGGGGAGGGTCCTACAATGAGCAGTTCTTC. Amino acid sequence: CASSLSRGGSYNEQFF. Full variable domain (remainder filled in from reference TRBV28 and TRBJ2-1): DVKVTQSSRYLVKRTGEKVFLECVQDMDHENMFWYRQDPGLGLRLIYFSYDVKMKEKGDIPEGYSVSREKKERFSLILESASTNQTSMYLCASSLSRGGSYNEQFFGPGTRLTVL.

The rearrangement links TRBV28 to TRBJ1-2, with 7 bases that match TRBD1. The V gene's germline CDR1 is MDHEN and CDR2 SYDVKM. The trim removed 3 bases at V and 4 bases at J, leaving 2 bases unmatched. The CDR3 extends over 13 amino acids. This CDR3 reads CASSFGTVYGYTF. The CDR3 coding sequence is TGTGCCAGCAGTTTTGGGACAGTCTATGGCTACACCTTC.

V gene TRBV19 combines with J gene TRBJ1-2; 7 bases fit TRBD1. The V gene end was trimmed by 6 bases and the J gene end by 8 bases; junction bases not matched to a gene: 9. The CDR3 extends over 13 amino acids. CDR1 and CDR2 from the germline V gene are LNHDA and SQIVND (reference sequence). In DNA, the CDR3 is TGTGCCAGTAGCCCCGACAGGGCCGGCGGCTACACCTTC. Protein sequence: CASSPDRAGGYTF. The full variable domain, completed using reference TRBV19 and TRBJ1-2, is DGGITQSPKYLFRKEGQNVTLSCEQNLNHDAMYWYRQDPGQGLRLIYYSQIVNDFQKGDIAEGYSVSREKKESFPLTVTSAQKNPTAFYLCASSPDRAGGYTFGSGTRLTVV.

V usage is TRBV6-4 and J usage is TRBJ1-2; possibly TRBD1 for D (6 bases). Per germline, CDR1 MRHNA and CDR2 SNTAGT. Trimming took off 6 bases at V and 3 bases at J, with 20 bases between the two ends. The CDR3 runs to 16 residues. DNA of the CDR3: TGTGCCAGCAGCGATACCCCTCAGGGGACCTACTATGGCTACACCTTC. Residues: CASSDTPQGTYYGYTF.

The rearrangement joins TRBV12-3 or TRBV12-4 to TRBJ1-1, with D unresolved. CDR3 length equals 13 residues. V dropped 3 bases and J dropped 4 bases, with 9 bases sitting between them. The chain's CDR3 is CASSFETLTEAFF. For the CDR3, the DNA is TGTGCCAGCAGTTTCGAGACGCTCACTGAAGCTTTCTTT.

The chain is built from TRBV24-1 and TRBJ1-5; no clear D gene. V was clipped by 4 bases and J by 4 bases, with 13 bases between them. CDR1 is KGHDR, CDR2 SFDVKD, per germline. There are 15 residues in the CDR3. The CDR3 DNA reads TGTGCCACCAGTGAAGACGGACTCGCAAATCAGCCCCAGCATTTT. Residues: CATSEDGLANQPQHF.

The genes are TRBV7-8 and TRBJ1-2; D gene unclear. This CDR3 spans 14 amino acids. Trimming pared 5 bases from V and 1 base from J, leaving 11 bases between. The germline CDR1 and CDR2 sequences are SGHVS and FQNEAQ. Here the CDR3 reads CASSPRQNNYGYTF. The CDR3 bases are TGTGCCAGCAGCCCCCGCCAGAATAACTATGGCTACACCTTC.

The rearrangement links TRBV3-1 (or the pseudogene TRBV3-2) to TRBJ2-1, with 11 bases matching TRBD2. Germline V gene data show CDR1 as LGHDT and CDR2 as YNNKEL (reference sequence). The CDR3 runs to 16 residues. Trimming removed 4 bases from V and 2 bases from J; junction bases left unmatched: 4. The CDR3 protein is CASSRRTSGPYNEQFF. The CDR3 region has the DNA TGTGCCAGCAGCCGCCGGACTAGCGGGCCCTACAATGAGCAGTTCTTC.

The V and J genes are TRBV19 and TRBJ1-2; 9 bases are a match to TRBD1. CDR1 and CDR2 (germline): LNHDA, SQIVND (reference sequence). The CDR3 runs to 15 residues. Unmatched junction bases numbered 8, after V lost 5 bases and J lost 4 bases. CDR3 in amino acids: CASSLRTGEAYGYTF. CDR3 bases: TGTGCCAGTAGTCTCCGGACAGGGGAGGCCTATGGCTACACCTTC. Filled out from reference TRBV19 and TRBJ1-2, the complete variable domain reads DGGITQSPKYLFRKEGQNVTLSCEQNLNHDAMYWYRQDPGQGLRLIYYSQIVNDFQKGDIAEGYSVSREKKESFPLTVTSAQKNPTAFYLCASSLRTGEAYGYTFGSGTRLTVV.

This chain connects TRBV6-1 to TRBJ1-3, with a possible D match to TRBD1 (5 bases). The germline V and J ends were trimmed by 1 base and 2 bases, with 9 bases remaining between them. The CDR3 has 15 residues. Germline assignment: CDR1 MNHNS and CDR2 SASEGT. The CDR3 region is CASSEVGRAGNTIYF. DNA of the CDR3: TGTGCCAGCAGTGAAGTTGGCAGGGCTGGAAACACCATATATTTT.

With regard to this clone: It may be a read error: a sequence one base away is much more abundant. The rearrangement joins TRBV6-2 or TRBV6-3 to TRBJ1-1; 9 nucleotides align to TRBD1. The CDR3 covers 16 residues. J gave up 3 bases and V 4 bases, and 9 bases lay outside the gene matches. The germline CDR1 and CDR2 sequences are MNHEY and SVGEGT. The CDR3 loop is CASSSRTGVVHTEAFF. CDR3 coding DNA: TGTGCCAGCAGTTCCAGGACAGGGGTGGTGCACACTGAAGCTTTCTTT.